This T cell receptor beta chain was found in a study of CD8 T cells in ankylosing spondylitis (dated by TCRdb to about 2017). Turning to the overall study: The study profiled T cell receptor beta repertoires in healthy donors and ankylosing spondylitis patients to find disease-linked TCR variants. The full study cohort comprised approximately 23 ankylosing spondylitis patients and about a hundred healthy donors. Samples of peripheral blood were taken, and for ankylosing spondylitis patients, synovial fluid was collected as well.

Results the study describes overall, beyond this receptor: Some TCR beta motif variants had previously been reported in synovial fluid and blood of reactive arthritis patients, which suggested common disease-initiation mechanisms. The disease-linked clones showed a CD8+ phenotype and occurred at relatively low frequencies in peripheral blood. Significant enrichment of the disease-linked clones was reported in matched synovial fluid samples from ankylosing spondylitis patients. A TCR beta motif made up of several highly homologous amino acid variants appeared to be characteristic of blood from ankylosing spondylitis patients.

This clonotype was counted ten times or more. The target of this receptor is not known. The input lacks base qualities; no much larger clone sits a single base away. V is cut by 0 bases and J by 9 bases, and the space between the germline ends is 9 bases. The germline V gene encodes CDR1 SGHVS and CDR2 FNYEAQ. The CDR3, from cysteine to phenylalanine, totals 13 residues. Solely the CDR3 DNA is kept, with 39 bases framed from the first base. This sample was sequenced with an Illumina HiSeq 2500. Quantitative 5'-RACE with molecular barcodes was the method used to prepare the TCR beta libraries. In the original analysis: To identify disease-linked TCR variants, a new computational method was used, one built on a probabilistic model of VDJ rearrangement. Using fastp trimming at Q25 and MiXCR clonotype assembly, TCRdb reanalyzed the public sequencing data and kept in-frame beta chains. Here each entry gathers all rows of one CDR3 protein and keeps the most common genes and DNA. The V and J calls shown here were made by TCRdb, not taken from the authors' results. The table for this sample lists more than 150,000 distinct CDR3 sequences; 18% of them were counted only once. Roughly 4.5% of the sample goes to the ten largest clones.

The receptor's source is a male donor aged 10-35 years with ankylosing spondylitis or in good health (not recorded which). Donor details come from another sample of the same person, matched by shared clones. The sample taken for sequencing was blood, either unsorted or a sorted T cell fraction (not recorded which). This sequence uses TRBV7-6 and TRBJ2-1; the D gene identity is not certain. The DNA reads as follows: TGTGCCAGCAGCTTAGCCTTAGCTGGTGAGCAGTTCTTC. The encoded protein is CASSLALAGEQFF.